These T cell receptor beta chains were read from a single sample in a study of blood T cells in healthy people across ages. MiXCR, run by TCRdb on the 5' RACE reads, gives a single entry per CDR3 protein. Seen here are roughly 550,000 distinct CDR3 sequences, more than 20% observed once, and the top ten hold approximately 8.7%. This sample was also put to use in a study of T cells of mothers and their children.

Sequencing was carried out using blood. The origin of the receptors is a boy younger than 18 in good health. Both conserved end residues are part of each CDR3. The D gene is left open where the match is weak. Expanded clones are given a class, and other clones once, few, many or no size at all.

J gene	D gene	V gene	clone size	CDR3 DNA	CDR3 protein
TRBJ1-5	NA	TRBV29-1	few	TGCAGCGTTGGCGACGGGGGGGAGTGGAGCAATCAGCCCCAGCATTTT	CSVGDGGEWSNQPQHF
TRBJ2-5	NA	TRBV10-3	NA	TGTGCCATCAGTGGCGTCTTCGGAGAGACCCAGTACTTC	CAISGVFGETQYF
TRBJ2-1	NA	TRBV6-6	NA	TGTGCCAGCAGTTGGGAGGTTGGTGAGCAGTTCTTC	CASSWEVGEQFF
TRBJ2-1	TRBD2	TRBV28	NA	TGTGCCAGCAGTGATAGCGGGAGGGCCGGTAATGAGCAGTTCTTC	CASSDSGRAGNEQFF
TRBJ2-1	TRBD1	TRBV5-6	few	TGTGCCAGCAGCCTGGGACAGGGAAACTCGAATGAGCAGTTCTTC	CASSLGQGNSNEQFF
TRBJ1-5	NA	TRBV4-2	once	TGTGCCAGCAGCCAAGTGGCAGGGGAGGTTCAGCCCCAGCATTTT	CASSQVAGEVQPQHF
TRBJ2-1	TRBD1	TRBV5-6	few	TGTGCCAGCAGCTGGACCGGGACAGGGAACTACAATGAGCAGTTCTTC	CASSWTGTGNYNEQFF
TRBJ2-7	TRBD1	TRBV6-2/TRBV6-3	NA	TGTGCCAGCAGTTACTCGGGACAGGGTGTCCCTAACTACGAGCAGTACTTC	CASSYSGQGVPNYEQYF
TRBJ1-3	NA	TRBV3-1	many	TGTGCCAGCAGCCAAGATGACAGATATCCAAACACCATATATTTT	CASSQDDRYPNTIYF
TRBJ1-2	TRBD1	TRBV28	NA	TGTGCCAGCAGTACGACAGGGTTTTACGGCTACACCTTC	CASSTTGFYGYTF